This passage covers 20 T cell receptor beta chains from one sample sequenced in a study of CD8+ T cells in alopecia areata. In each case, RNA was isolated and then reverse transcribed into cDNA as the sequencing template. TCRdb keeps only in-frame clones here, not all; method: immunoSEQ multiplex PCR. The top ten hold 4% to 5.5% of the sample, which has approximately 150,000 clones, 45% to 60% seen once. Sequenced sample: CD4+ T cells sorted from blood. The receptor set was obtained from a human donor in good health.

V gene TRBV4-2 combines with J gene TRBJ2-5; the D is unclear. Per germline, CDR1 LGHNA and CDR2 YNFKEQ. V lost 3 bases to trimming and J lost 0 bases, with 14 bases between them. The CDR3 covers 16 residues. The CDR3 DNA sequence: TGTGCCAGCAGCCAGCCCGGTAGTGGGTACCAAGAGACCCAGTACTTC. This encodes CASSQPGSGYQETQYF.

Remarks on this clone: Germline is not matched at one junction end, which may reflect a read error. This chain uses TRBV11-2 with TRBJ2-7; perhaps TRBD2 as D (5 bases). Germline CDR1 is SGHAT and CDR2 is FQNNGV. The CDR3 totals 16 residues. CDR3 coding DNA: TGCGCCAGCAGCCAAGAAGGGATGGGAGCCCTCTACGAGCAGTACTTC. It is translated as CASSQEGMGALYEQYF.

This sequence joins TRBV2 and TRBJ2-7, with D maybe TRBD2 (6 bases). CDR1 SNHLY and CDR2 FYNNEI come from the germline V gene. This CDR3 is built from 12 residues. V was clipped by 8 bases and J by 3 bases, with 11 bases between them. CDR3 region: CASQRRVYEQYF. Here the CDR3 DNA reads TGTGCCAGCCAAAGGAGGGTCTACGAGCAGTACTTC.

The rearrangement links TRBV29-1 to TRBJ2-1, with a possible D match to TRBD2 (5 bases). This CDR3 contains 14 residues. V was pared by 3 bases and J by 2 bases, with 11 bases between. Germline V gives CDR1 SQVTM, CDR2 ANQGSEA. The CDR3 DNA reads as TGCAGCGTTGACAATACCGGGACCTACAATGAGCAGTTCTTC. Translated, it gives CSVDNTGTYNEQFF.

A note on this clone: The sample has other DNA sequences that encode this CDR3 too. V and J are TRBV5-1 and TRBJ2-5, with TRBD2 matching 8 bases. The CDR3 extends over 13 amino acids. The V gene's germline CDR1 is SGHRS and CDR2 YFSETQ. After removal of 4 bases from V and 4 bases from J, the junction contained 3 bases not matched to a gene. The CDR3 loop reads CASSPGRGETQYF. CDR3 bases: TGCGCCAGCAGCCCCGGGAGGGGAGAGACCCAGTACTTC.

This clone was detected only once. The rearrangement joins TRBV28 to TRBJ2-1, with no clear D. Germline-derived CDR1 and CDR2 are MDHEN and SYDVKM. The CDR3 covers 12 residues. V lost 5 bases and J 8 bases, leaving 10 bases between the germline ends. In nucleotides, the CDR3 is TGTGCCAGCAGTCCCGGATTCCATGAGCAGTTCTTC. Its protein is CASSPGFHEQFF. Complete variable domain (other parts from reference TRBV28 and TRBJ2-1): DVKVTQSSRYLVKRTGEKVFLECVQDMDHENMFWYRQDPGLGLRLIYFSYDVKMKEKGDIPEGYSVSREKKERFSLILESASTNQTSMYLCASSPGFHEQFFGPGTRLTVL.

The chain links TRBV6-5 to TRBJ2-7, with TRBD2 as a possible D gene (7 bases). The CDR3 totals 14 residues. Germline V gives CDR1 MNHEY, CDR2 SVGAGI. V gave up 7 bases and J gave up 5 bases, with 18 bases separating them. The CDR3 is CASISGAGAHEQYF. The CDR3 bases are TGTGCCAGCATCTCGGGGGCGGGAGCCCACGAGCAGTACTTC.

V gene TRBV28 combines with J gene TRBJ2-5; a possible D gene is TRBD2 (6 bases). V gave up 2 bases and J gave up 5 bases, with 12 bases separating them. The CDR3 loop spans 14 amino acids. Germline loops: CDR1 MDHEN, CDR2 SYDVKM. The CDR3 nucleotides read TGTGCCAGCAGTTTAGGGACTGGGCGGGAGACCCAGTACTTC. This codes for CASSLGTGRETQYF.

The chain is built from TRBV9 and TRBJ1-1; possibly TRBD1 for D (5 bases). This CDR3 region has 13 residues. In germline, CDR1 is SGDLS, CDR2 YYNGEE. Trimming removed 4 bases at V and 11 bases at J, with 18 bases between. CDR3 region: CASSRGKTGSAFF. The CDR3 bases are TGTGCCAGCAGCCGAGGAAAAACAGGTTCGGCTTTCTTT.

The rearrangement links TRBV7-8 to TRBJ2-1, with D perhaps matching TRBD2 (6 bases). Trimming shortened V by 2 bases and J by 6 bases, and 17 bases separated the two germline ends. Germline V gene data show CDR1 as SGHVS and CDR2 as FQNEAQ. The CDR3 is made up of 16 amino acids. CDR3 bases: TGTGCCAGCAGCTTAAATACGGCGCTGGGGGGCAATGAGCAGTTCTTC. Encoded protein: CASSLNTALGGNEQFF.

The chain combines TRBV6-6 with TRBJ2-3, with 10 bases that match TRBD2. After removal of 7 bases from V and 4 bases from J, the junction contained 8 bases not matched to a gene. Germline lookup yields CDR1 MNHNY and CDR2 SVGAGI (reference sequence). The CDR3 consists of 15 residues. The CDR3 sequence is CASNAGTSVADTQYF. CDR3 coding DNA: TGTGCCAGCAACGCCGGGACTAGCGTTGCAGATACGCAGTATTTT.

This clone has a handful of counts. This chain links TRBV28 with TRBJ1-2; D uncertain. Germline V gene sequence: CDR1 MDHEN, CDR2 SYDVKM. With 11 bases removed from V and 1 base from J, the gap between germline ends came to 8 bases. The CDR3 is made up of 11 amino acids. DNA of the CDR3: TGTGCCGCGGGCCGTAACTATGGCTACACCTTC. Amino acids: CAAGRNYGYTF.

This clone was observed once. CDR3 protein: CASSLVGGSGPTGELFF. In nucleotides, the CDR3 is TGTGCCAGCAGCTTGGTTGGCGGGAGTGGTCCCACCGGGGAGCTGTTTTTT. The rearrangement uses TRBV5-4 and TRBJ2-2; TRBD2 agrees at 7 bases. V lost 0 bases and J lost 4; bases outside the gene matches: 9. CDR3 size: 17 residues. Germline CDR1 reads SGHNT; CDR2 reads YYREEE (reference sequence).

The CDR3: CASSLKIETPTYF. In nucleotides, the CDR3 is TGTGCCAGCAGCTTAAAAATCGAGACCCCCACGTACTTC. V gene TRBV11-2 combines with J gene TRBJ2-7; D unclear. This CDR3 spans 13 amino acids. Deletions cut 2 bases from V and 12 bases from J, with 17 bases between. Germline CDR1 and CDR2: SGHAT and FQNNGV.

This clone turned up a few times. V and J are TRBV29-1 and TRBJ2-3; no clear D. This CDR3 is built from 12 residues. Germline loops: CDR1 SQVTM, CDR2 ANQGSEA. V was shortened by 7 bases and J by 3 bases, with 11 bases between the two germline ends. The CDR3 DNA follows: TGCAGCGCCCGCGAAGGGACAGATACGCAGTATTTT. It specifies CSAREGTDTQYF.

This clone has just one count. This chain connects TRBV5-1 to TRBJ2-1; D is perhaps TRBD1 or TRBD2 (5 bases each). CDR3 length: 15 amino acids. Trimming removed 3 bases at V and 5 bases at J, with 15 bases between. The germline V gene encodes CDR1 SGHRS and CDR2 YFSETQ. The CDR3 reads CASSSWDGFHNEQFF. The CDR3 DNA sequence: TGCGCCAGCAGCTCTTGGGACGGATTCCACAATGAGCAGTTCTTC. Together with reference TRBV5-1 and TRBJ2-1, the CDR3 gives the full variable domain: KAGVTQTPRYLIKTRGQQVTLSCSPISGHRSVSWYQQTPGQGLQFLFEYFSETQRNKGNFPGRFSGRQFSNSRSEMNVSTLELGDSALYLCASSSWDGFHNEQFFGPGTRLTVL.

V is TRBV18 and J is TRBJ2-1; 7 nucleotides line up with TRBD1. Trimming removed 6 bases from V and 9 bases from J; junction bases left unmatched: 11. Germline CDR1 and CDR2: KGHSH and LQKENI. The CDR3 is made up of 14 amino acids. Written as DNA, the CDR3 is TGTGCCAGCTCCCAGACAGGGTTAGGCGGTGAGCAGTTCTTC. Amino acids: CASSQTGLGGEQFF.

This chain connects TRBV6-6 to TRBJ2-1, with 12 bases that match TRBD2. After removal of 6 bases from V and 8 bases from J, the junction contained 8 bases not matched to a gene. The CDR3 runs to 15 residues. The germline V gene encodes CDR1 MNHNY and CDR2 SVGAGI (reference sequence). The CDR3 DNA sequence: TGTGCCAGCAGAACCGGGACTAGCGGGTTACATGAGCAGTTCTTC. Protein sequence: CASRTGTSGLHEQFF.

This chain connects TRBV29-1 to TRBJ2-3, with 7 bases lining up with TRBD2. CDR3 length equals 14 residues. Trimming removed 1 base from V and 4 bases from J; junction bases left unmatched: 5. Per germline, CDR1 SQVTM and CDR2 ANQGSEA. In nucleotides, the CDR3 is TGCAGCGTTGAAGGGACTAGTTTAGCAGATACGCAGTATTTT. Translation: CSVEGTSLADTQYF.

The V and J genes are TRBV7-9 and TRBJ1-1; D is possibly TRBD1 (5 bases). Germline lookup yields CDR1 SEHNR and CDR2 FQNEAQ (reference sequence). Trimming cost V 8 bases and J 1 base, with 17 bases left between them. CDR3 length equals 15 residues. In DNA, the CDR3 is TGTGCCAGCGGGGCAGGTAGCTGGAAGAACACTGAAGCTTTCTTT. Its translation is CASGAGSWKNTEAFF.